The following is a TCR beta chain sequence with its context. Its antigen is currently unknown. Some clones are missing from TCRdb's copy, which holds only in-frame ones; the method was immunoSEQ multiplex PCR. The top ten hold approximately 0.8% of the sample, which has under 40,000 clones, around 95% seen once. Germline CDR1 and CDR2: MGHRA and YSYEKL. V lost 5 bases to trimming and J lost 0 bases, with 11 bases between them. CDR3 length equals 16 residues. This entry is derived from a study of graft-versus-host responses after intestinal transplantation. Overall study findings and caveats: Some GvH clones appeared in ileal mucosa or blood before recipient bone marrow. Early post-transplant HvG declines were associated with peak circulating GvH clone levels. Allografts from individuals with graft-donor T cell macrochimerism displayed high graft-versus-host to host-versus-graft clonal ratios.

The sequences come from PBMCs, collected 16 days after intestinal transplant. This sequence originates from a human patient who received an intestinal transplant, so some T cells may come from the graft donor. This chain joins TRBV4-1 and TRBJ2-6; weak D call: TRBD1 (5 bases). CDR3 DNA sequence: TGCGCCAGCAGCGGCAGGGCTCGCTCTGGGGCCAACGTCCTGACTTTC. This codes for CASSGRARSGANVLTF.